This entry concerns a single TCR beta chain. Participant reports of clinical history set cohort assignment. Two negative PCRs, clearance, or symptom resolution characterized the recovered Cohort 3 donors. The source of the sample is a study of blood T cell repertoires in COVID-19. Whole-study context: In each case, the material was cDNA or gDNA derived from T cells, B-cell-depleted T cells, or PBMCs.

The CDR3 extends over 12 amino acids. Trimming took off 3 bases at V and 7 bases at J, with 9 bases between the two ends. The authors' processing: For nucleated cells, counts were estimated from reference gene primer amplification. Sequencing was performed with immunoSEQ multiplex PCR; in TCRdb, only in-frame clones are kept and a portion is missing. V and J calls and clone size are copied from that table; D and trimming were computed from the DNA. The table has about 310,000 clones, approximately 91% seen once; the top ten hold approximately 9.8%. This TCR was sampled from a woman aged 40 to 50 who had recovered from COVID-19. The genes are TRBV12-3 or TRBV12-4 and TRBJ1-1; possibly TRBD1 for D (6 bases). Sequenced input: PBMCs or T cells enriched from blood (not recorded which). CDR3 loop: CASSFGGLEAFF. CDR3 coding DNA: TGTGCCAGCAGTTTCGGGGGGCTTGAAGCTTTCTTT.